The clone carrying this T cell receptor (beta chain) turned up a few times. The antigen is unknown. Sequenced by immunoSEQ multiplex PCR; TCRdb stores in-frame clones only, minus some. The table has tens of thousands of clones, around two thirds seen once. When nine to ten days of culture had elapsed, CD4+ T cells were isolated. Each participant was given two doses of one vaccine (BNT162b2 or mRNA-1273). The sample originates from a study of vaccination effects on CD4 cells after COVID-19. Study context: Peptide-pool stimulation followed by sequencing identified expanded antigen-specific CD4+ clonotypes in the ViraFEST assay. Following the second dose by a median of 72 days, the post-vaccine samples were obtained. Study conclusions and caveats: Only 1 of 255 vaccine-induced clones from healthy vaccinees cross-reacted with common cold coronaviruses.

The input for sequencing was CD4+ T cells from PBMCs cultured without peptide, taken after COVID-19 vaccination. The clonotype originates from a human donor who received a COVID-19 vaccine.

The CDR3 DNA is TGTGCCAGCACCTCGGGGGCGGAAGGAAACACCATATATTTT. It is translated as CASTSGAEGNTIYF. This rearrangement joins TRBV18 to TRBJ1-3; possible D gene TRBD1, 6 bases. The germline CDR1 and CDR2 sequences are KGHSH and LQKENI. With 8 bases removed from V and 4 bases from J, the gap between germline ends came to 15 bases. The CDR3 has 14 residues. The full variable domain, with the rest looked up from reference TRBV18 and TRBJ1-3, is NAGVMQNPRHLVRRRGQEARLRCSPMKGHSHVYWYRQLPEEGLKFMVYLQKENIIDESGMPKERFSAEFPKEGPSILRIQQVVRGDSAAYFCASTSGAEGNTIYFGEGSWLTVV.